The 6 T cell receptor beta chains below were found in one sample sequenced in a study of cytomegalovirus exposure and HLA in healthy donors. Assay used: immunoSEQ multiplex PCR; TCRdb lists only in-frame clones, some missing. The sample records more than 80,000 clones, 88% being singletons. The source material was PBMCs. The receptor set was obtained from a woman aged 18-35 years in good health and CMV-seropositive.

CDR3 in amino acids: CASSQRTGTNEKLFF. The CDR3 coding sequence is TGTGCCAGCAGCCAAAGGACAGGGACTAATGAAAAACTGTTTTTT. The V and J genes are TRBV6-1 and TRBJ1-4; 8 bases agree with TRBD1. The V gene's germline CDR1 is MNHNS and CDR2 SASEGT. With 6 bases clipped from V and 2 bases from J, the junction kept 5 bases outside the gene matches. This CDR3 has 15 residues.

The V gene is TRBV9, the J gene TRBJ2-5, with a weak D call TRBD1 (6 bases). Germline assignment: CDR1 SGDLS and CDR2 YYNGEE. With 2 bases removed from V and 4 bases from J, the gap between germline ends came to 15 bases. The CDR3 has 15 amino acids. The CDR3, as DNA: TGTGCCAGCAGCGTCTTACAGGGATTGGGAGAGACCCAGTACTTC. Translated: CASSVLQGLGETQYF.

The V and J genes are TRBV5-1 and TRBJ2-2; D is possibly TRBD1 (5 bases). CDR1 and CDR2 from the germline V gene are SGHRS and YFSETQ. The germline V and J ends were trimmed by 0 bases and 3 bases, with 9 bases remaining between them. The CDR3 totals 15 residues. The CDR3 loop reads CASSLVSGYTGELFF. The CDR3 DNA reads TGCGCCAGCAGCTTGGTCTCAGGGTACACCGGGGAGCTGTTTTTT.

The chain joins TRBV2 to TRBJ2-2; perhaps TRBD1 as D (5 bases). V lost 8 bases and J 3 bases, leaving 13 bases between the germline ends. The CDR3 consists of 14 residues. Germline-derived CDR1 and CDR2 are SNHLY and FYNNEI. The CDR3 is CASGRGIDTGELFF. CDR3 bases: TGTGCCAGCGGTAGGGGCATTGACACCGGGGAGCTGTTTTTT. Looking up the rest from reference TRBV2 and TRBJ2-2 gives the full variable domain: EPEVTQTPSHQVTQMGQEVILRCVPISNHLYFYWYRQILGQKVEFLVSFYNNEISEKSEIFDDQFSVERPDGSNFTLKIRSTKLEDSAMYFCASGRGIDTGELFFGEGSRLTVL.

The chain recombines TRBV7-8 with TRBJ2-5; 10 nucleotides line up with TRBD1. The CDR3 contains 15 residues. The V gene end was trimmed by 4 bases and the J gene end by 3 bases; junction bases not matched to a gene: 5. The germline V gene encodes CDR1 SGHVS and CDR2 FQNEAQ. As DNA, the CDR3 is TGTGCCAGCAGCTCAAAGGACAGGGGGGAAGAGACCCAGTACTTC. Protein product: CASSSKDRGEETQYF. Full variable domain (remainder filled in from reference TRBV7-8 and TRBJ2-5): GAGVSQSPRYKVAKRGQDVALRCDPISGHVSLFWYQQALGQGPEFLTYFQNEAQLDKSGLPSDRFFAERPEGSVSTLKIQRTQQEDSAVYLCASSSKDRGEETQYFGPGTRLLVL.

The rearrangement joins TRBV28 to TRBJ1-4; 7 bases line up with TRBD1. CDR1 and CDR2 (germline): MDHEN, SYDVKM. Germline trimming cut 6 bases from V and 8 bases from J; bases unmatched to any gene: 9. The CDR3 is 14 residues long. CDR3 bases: TGTGCCAGCAGCCAAACCTGGGACAGCGAAAAACTGTTTTTT. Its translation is CASSQTWDSEKLFF.